The clone carrying this TCR beta chain occurred a few times. TCRdb's table, derived via immunoSEQ multiplex PCR, lists solely in-frame clones and lacks some. Of about 160,000 clones listed, over 80% were seen once; the top ten hold under 2.5%. The data belong to a study of T cell responses to AZD1222 COVID-19 vaccine. CDR3 length equals 14 residues. CDR1 and CDR2 (germline): SGHTA, FQGNSA. Deletions cut 3 bases from V and 2 bases from J, with 10 bases between. This TCR was recovered from an adult in good health. The V gene is TRBV7-2, the J gene TRBJ1-1, with D uncertain. The sample here was peripheral blood, taken on day 0 of AZD1222 vaccination. CDR3 nucleotides: TGTGCCAGCAGCTTCCTCGTGACTAACACTGAAGCTTTCTTT. Translation gives CASSFLVTNTEAFF.